This T cell receptor beta chain was identified in a study of CD8 T cells in ankylosing spondylitis. Study-level findings and limits: In peripheral blood, disease-linked CD8+ clones occurred at relatively low frequencies. Previous work reported some of these motif variants in the synovial fluid and blood of reactive arthritis. In ankylosing spondylitis blood, a motif of roughly eight highly homologous TCR beta variants appeared characteristic.

The V gene end was trimmed by 3 bases and the J gene end by 2 bases; junction bases not matched to a gene: 4. CDR1 SEHNR and CDR2 FQNEAQ come from the germline V gene (reference sequence). This CDR3 is built from 14 residues. Researchers built TCR beta libraries using quantitative 5'-RACE with molecular barcodes. TCRdb analysed the 5' RACE reads with MiXCR anew, one entry per CDR3 protein. The sample yields about 400,000 distinct CDR3 sequences, under 25% seen once. There are a few counts of this clonotype. What it binds is unknown. The sequenced sample consisted of blood, either unsorted or a sorted T cell fraction (not recorded which). The gene calls are TRBV7-9 and TRBJ2-7, with 7 positions matching TRBD2. The source of this sequence is a male donor with ankylosing spondylitis. The CDR3 DNA follows: TGTGCCAGCAGCTTCGCCGGGAGGACCTACGAGCAGTACTTC. It codes for CASSFAGRTYEQYF.